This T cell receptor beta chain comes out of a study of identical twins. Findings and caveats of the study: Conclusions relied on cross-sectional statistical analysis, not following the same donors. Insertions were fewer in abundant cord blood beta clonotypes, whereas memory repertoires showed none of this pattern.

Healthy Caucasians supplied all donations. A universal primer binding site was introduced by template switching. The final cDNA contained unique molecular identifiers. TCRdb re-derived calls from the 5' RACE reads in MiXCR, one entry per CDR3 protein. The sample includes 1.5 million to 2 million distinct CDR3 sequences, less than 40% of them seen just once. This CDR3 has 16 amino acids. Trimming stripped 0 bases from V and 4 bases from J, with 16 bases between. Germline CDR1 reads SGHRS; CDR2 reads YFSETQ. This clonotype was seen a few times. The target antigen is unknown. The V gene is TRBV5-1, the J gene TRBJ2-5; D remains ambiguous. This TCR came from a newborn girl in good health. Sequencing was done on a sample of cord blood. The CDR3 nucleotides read TGCGCCAGCAGCTTGGGACCCAAGTTGTACGGAGAGACCCAGTACTTC. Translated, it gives CASSLGPKLYGETQYF.